The 22 T cell receptor beta chains below were found in one sample sequenced in a study of T cell changes during pregnancy in multiple sclerosis. The table came from immunoSEQ multiplex PCR; TCRdb's copy has only in-frame clones and leaves some out. This sample has roughly 60,000 clones; more than 90% occur once, and the top ten carry approximately 1.5%. This sample comprised peripheral blood, obtained in the second trimester of pregnancy. The receptor source for this set is a female donor with multiple sclerosis, enrolled in a pregnancy study.

A note on this clone: The junction shows a germline mismatch at one end, possibly a read error. This chain connects TRBV13 to TRBJ1-2; D is undetermined. CDR3 length: 13 residues. The germline V gene encodes CDR1 PRHDT and CDR2 FYEKMQ (reference sequence). The CDR3 sequence: CASSLGLDGPEAF. The DNA for the CDR3 is TGTGCCAGCAGCTTAGGACTAGACGGGCCGGAGGCCTTC.

CDR3 nucleotides: TGTGCCAGCAGCATCTCCGGGACAGGGGGCGGAGAGCAGTACTTC. Translation: CASSISGTGGGEQYF. This rearrangement joins TRBV11-2 to TRBJ2-7, with 12 bases lining up with TRBD1. V shed 5 bases, J shed 7 bases, and the junction held 9 bases outside the gene matches. From germline, CDR1 is SGHAT and CDR2 FQNNGV. The CDR3 has 15 residues.

The J gene is TRBJ2-1, the V gene TRBV10-3; tentative D call: TRBD1 (6 bases). Trimming removed 5 bases from V and 8 bases from J, with 13 bases in between. CDR3 size: 13 residues. CDR1 and CDR2 (germline): ENHRY, SYGVKD. CDR3 protein: CAISTGFSDEQFF. CDR3 bases: TGTGCCATCAGTACAGGGTTCTCCGATGAGCAGTTCTTC.

The genes are TRBV5-4 and TRBJ2-2; 11 bases are shared with TRBD2. V trimming: 4 bases; J trimming: 5 bases; junction bases outside the gene matches: 7. This CDR3 contains 16 residues. The germline CDR1 and CDR2 sequences are SGHNT and YYREEE (reference sequence). The CDR3 nucleotides read TGTGCCAGCAGCCAAATGACTAGCGGGATAACCGGGGAGCTGTTTTTT. As protein: CASSQMTSGITGELFF.

CDR3 bases: TGTGCCAGCAGCCAAGATTTGGGACAGCCCTCCTACGAGCAGTACTTC. It encodes CASSQDLGQPSYEQYF. V is TRBV4-2 and J is TRBJ2-7, with TRBD1 matching over 7 bases. The CDR3 is 16 amino acids. Germline-derived CDR1 and CDR2 are LGHNA and YNFKEQ. The ends lost 0 bases at V and 0 bases at J; junction bases unmatched: 5.

To note about this clone: The junction does not match germline at one end; this may be a read error. This chain links TRBV7-7 with TRBJ2-1, with 8 bases that match TRBD2. This CDR3 is 19 amino acids long. Germline V gene lookup returns CDR1 SSHAT and CDR2 FNYEAQ (reference sequence). As DNA, the CDR3 is TGTGCTAGCAGCTTAGAGGTCAGGGGACTAGATTTCTCCTACAATGGGCAGTTCTTC. Translating gives CASSLEVRGLDFSYNGQFF.

The V gene is TRBV4-3, the J gene TRBJ2-7, with TRBD2 matching 12 bases. CDR3 size: 15 residues. J gave up 2 bases and V 5 bases, and 4 bases lay outside the gene matches. From germline, CDR1 is LGHNA and CDR2 YSLEER. The CDR3 DNA is TGCGCCAGCAGCGCCTGGACTAGCGGGACCTACGAGCAGTACTTC. It encodes CASSAWTSGTYEQYF.

The chain couples TRBV6-1 to TRBJ1-2; 8 bases line up with TRBD1. CDR1 is MNHNS and CDR2 is SASEGT in the germline V gene. V gave up 6 bases and J gave up 4 bases; unmatched junction bases: 4. This CDR3 spans 13 amino acids. The CDR3 DNA sequence: TGTGCCAGCAGACCGGGACAGGTCTATGGCTACACCTTC. Its protein product is CASRPGQVYGYTF.

The rearrangement joins TRBV7-2 to TRBJ1-2, with TRBD1 matching 10 bases. This CDR3 is 15 amino acids long. Per the germline V gene, CDR1 is SGHTA and CDR2 is FQGNSA. V lost 1 base to trimming and J lost 8 bases; unmatched junction nucleotides: 7. CDR3 bases: TGTGCCAGCAGCTTAGTGACAGGGGGCGCGGAGGGCTACACCTTC. Translating it yields CASSLVTGGAEGYTF.

A single count supports this clone. The V and J genes are TRBV5-1 and TRBJ2-2, with 8 bases that match TRBD2. Unmatched junction bases numbered 5, after V lost 5 bases and J lost 2 bases. The CDR3 sequence is 15 residues long. CDR1 and CDR2 (germline): SGHRS, YFSETQ. The CDR3 nucleotides read TGCGCCAGCAGTCCGGGAGGGTCAAACACCGGGGAGCTGTTTTTT. Its protein product is CASSPGGSNTGELFF.

The chain links TRBV7-9 to TRBJ2-1, with a possible D match to TRBD2 (6 bases). This CDR3 comprises 14 residues. CDR1 SEHNR and CDR2 FQNEAQ come from the germline V gene (reference sequence). V lost 7 bases to trimming and J lost 4 bases, with 14 bases between them. The CDR3 DNA sequence: TGTGCCAGCACCCCGGGACTCTTATACAATGAGCAGTTCTTC. Residues: CASTPGLLYNEQFF. Full variable domain (missing parts from reference TRBV7-9 and TRBJ2-1): DTGVSQNPRHKITKRGQNVTFRCDPISEHNRLYWYRQTLGQGPEFLTYFQNEAQLEKSRLLSDRFSAERPKGSFSTLEIQRTEQGDSAMYLCASTPGLLYNEQFFGPGTRLTVL.

This chain joins TRBV7-2 and TRBJ2-3, with 7 bases aligning to TRBD2. The CDR3 covers 15 residues. With V trimmed by 5 bases and J by 2 bases, 7 bases remained unmatched. From germline, CDR1 is SGHTA and CDR2 FQGNSA. CDR3 coding DNA: TGTGCCAGCAGCCTGGGGGGGAAGATCACAGATACGCAGTATTTT. Protein: CASSLGGKITDTQYF. Complete variable domain (other parts from reference TRBV7-2 and TRBJ2-3): GAGVSQSPSNKVTEKGKDVELRCDPISGHTALYWYRQSLGQGLEFLIYFQGNSAPDKSGLPSDRFSAERTGGSVSTLTIQRTQQEDSAVYLCASSLGGKITDTQYFGPGTRLTVL.

The rearrangement links TRBV21-1 to TRBJ1-1; TRBD1 is the table's D call and was not checked against the DNA. TRBV21-1 is tagged as a pseudogene. The CDR3 runs to 14 residues. The CDR3, as DNA: TGTGCCAGCCGCTATGGGCAGCCGAACACTGAAGCTTTCTTT. Amino acids: CASRYGQPNTEAFF.

This clone was detected a few times. The J gene is TRBJ1-2, the V gene TRBV7-2; a weak D match, TRBD1 (6 bases). The V gene's germline CDR1 is SGHTA and CDR2 FQGNSA. The CDR3 spans 15 residues. The ends were cut back, 1 base at V and 4 bases at J, with 13 bases in the middle. CDR3 DNA: TGTGCCAGCAGCTTAGTAGCGGGGGGCGGCTATGGCTACACCTTC. Amino acids: CASSLVAGGGYGYTF.

V and J are TRBV6-4 and TRBJ2-3; TRBD1 might be the D (5 bases). This CDR3 comprises 17 residues. Trimming removed 0 bases from V and 0 bases from J, with 13 bases in between. Per germline, CDR1 MRHNA and CDR2 SNTAGT. The CDR3 loop is CASSDSSLGQSTDTQYF. The CDR3 DNA is TGTGCCAGCAGTGACTCGAGTCTGGGGCAGAGCACAGATACGCAGTATTTT.

This chain's CDR3 is CASSIGQGENEQFF. For the CDR3, the DNA is TGTGCCAGCAGCATCGGACAGGGTGAGAATGAGCAGTTCTTC. The chain employs TRBV11-1 and TRBJ2-1; 8 bases fit TRBD1. V lost 5 bases and J lost 7; bases outside the gene matches: 7. The CDR3 is 14 amino acids. In germline, CDR1 is SGHAT, CDR2 FQDESV (reference sequence). Full variable domain (rest looked up from reference TRBV11-1 and TRBJ2-1): EAEVAQSPRYKITEKSQAVAFWCDPISGHATLYWYRQILGQGPELLVQFQDESVVDDSQLPKDRFSAERLKGVDSTLKIQPAELGDSAMYLCASSIGQGENEQFFGPGTRLTVL.

The gene calls are TRBV7-2 and TRBJ1-3, with D hard to call. The V gene's germline CDR1 is SGHTA and CDR2 FQGNSA. The CDR3 has 15 amino acids. V was trimmed by 0 bases and J by 0 bases, leaving 6 bases between them. In nucleotides, the CDR3 is TGTGCCAGCAGCTTAGCGGGGAGCTCTGGAAACACCATATATTTT. It yields the protein CASSLAGSSGNTIYF.

J is TRBJ2-7 and V is TRBV9; 7 bases match TRBD1. With V trimmed by 2 bases and J by 6 bases, 5 bases remained unmatched. CDR1 SGDLS and CDR2 YYNGEE come from the germline V gene. The CDR3 extends over 13 amino acids. The CDR3 DNA reads as TGTGCCAGCAGCGTGGGGACAGAACTCGAGCAGTACTTC. Translated: CASSVGTELEQYF.

The chain links TRBV7-6 to TRBJ2-1; D not resolved. The CDR3 extends over 12 amino acids. V lost 1 base, J lost 8 bases, and 6 bases lay in between. CDR1 SGHVS and CDR2 FNYEAQ come from the germline V gene. CDR3 nucleotide sequence: TGTGCCAGCAGCTTAGTATCCGATGAGCAGTTCTTC. Translating it yields CASSLVSDEQFF. The full variable domain, completed using reference TRBV7-6 and TRBJ2-1, is GAGVSQSPRYKVTKRGQDVALRCDPISGHVSLYWYRQALGQGPEFLTYFNYEAQQDKSGLPNDRFSAERPEGSISTLTIQRTEQRDSAMYRCASSLVSDEQFFGPGTRLTVL.

This clone appeared a single time. The CDR3 DNA reads TGTGCCAGCAGCCAAGATGGACAGGGTATCTACGAGCAGTACTTC. Its translation: CASSQDGQGIYEQYF. The chain links TRBV4-2 to TRBJ2-7; TRBD1 matches at 8 bases. The V and J ends lost 0 bases and 3 bases, in that order; junction bases with no gene match: 4. There are 15 residues in the CDR3. From germline, CDR1 is LGHNA and CDR2 YNFKEQ.

The chain carries TRBV27 and TRBJ1-1; TRBD1 might be the D (5 bases). Germline-derived CDR1 and CDR2 are MNHEY and SMNVEV (reference sequence). V lost 0 bases, J lost 1 base, and 30 bases lay in between. CDR3 length: 22 residues. The CDR3 is CASSLSGVPGGVATRRNTEAFF. The DNA for the CDR3 is TGTGCCAGCAGTTTATCCGGGGTTCCGGGGGGGGTGGCTACTAGGAGGAACACTGAAGCTTTCTTT.

The sample holds a few counts of this clone. This sequence joins TRBV27 and TRBJ2-1; 8 bases map to TRBD2. V shed 6 bases, J shed 0 bases, and the junction held 7 bases outside the gene matches. From germline, CDR1 is MNHEY and CDR2 SMNVEV (reference sequence). CDR3 length equals 16 residues. The CDR3 DNA reads as TGTGCCAGCAGACACGGCAGCGGGAGCTCCTACAATGAGCAGTTCTTC. This gives the protein CASRHGSGSSYNEQFF.